These T cell receptor beta chains were read from a single sample in a study of shared clonotypes between healthy human individuals. Sequencing was performed with immunoSEQ multiplex PCR; in TCRdb, only in-frame clones are kept and a portion is missing. The profile shows 950,000 to 1,300,000 clones, about 75% of them singletons. Specimen: memory CD4+ T cells sorted from blood. The receptors stem from a man between 18 and 29 years old in good health. Each CDR3 is given with its conserved first and last residue. Fields, in order: J gene, D gene, clone size, V gene, CDR3 DNA, CDR3 protein. D genes are given only for firm matches. The size entry is marked missing in some rows and otherwise reads once, few, many or a size class.

TRBJ2-1 TRBD2 few TRBV4-3 TGCGCCAGCAGCCAACAAGCGGGACTAGGTCCCGCGGGTGAGCAGTTCTTC CASSQQAGLGPAGEQFF
TRBJ2-3 NA NA TRBV30 TGTGCCTGGAGTCAGGGGGGTACGCAGTATTTT CAWSQGGTQYF
TRBJ2-3 NA NA TRBV5-1 TGCGCCAGCAGCCAGCCGGGCTCCCCAGGGCCTACGCAGTATTTT CASSQPGSPGPTQYF
TRBJ1-1 NA NA TRBV7-8 TGTGCCAGCAGCTTATACCTGGACACTGAAGCTTTCTTT CASSLYLDTEAFF
TRBJ1-2 NA NA TRBV28 TGTGCCAGCAGAGCTCGGGGGATGGTCTCTCGTCCCCACTACACCTTC CASRARGMVSRPHYTF
TRBJ1-4 TRBD1 NA TRBV5-1 TGCGCCAGCAGCCTACGAGGGACAGGAGAAGAAAAACTGTTTTTT CASSLRGTGEEKLFF
TRBJ1-5 NA few TRBV7-8 TGTGCCAGCAGCTTAGCTTTGGGTAATAATCAGCCCCAGCATTTT CASSLALGNNQPQHF
TRBJ2-2 TRBD1 once TRBV14 TGTGCCAGCAGCCGGAAGAACAGGGGGATCACCGGGGAGCTGTTTTTT CASSRKNRGITGELFF
TRBJ2-3 NA NA TRBV19 TGTGCCAGTAGTGACAGGTTTGGGTCAGATACGCAGTATTTT CASSDRFGSDTQYF
TRBJ1-3 NA NA TRBV7-2 TGTGCCAGCAGCTTAGCCCCGAGCTCTGGAAACACCATATATTTT CASSLAPSSGNTIYF
TRBJ2-3 TRBD2 NA TRBV5-1 TGCGCCAGCAGCAAGGGACTAGCGGCAAGCACAGATACGCAGTATTTT CASSKGLAASTDTQYF
TRBJ1-6 TRBD1 NA TRBV11-2 TGTGCCAGCAGCTTGAGAACAGGGGCTAGTTCACCCCTCCACTTT CASSLRTGASSPLHF
TRBJ1-4 TRBD1 few TRBV4-3 TGCGCCAGCAGCCAAGTAGGACAGGTGGGAGAAAAACTGTTTTTT CASSQVGQVGEKLFF
TRBJ2-7 NA many TRBV7-2 TGTGCCAGCAGCTTCAGGGACGTGAAGTACTTC CASSFRDVKYF
TRBJ1-5 TRBD1 few TRBV6-5 TGTGCCAGCAGGACAGGGAATCAGCCCCAGCATTTT CASRTGNQPQHF
TRBJ2-2 TRBD2 NA TRBV6-1 TGTGCCAGCAGTGTAGGCGGGGGGTCCACCGGGGAGCTGTTTTTT CASSVGGGSTGELFF
TRBJ2-3 NA NA TRBV7-2 TGTGCCAGCAGCGCACAGGTAGGGGATACGCAGTATTTT CASSAQVGDTQYF
TRBJ2-3 NA NA TRBV5-1 TGCGCCAGCAGCTGGCTCTTCACAGATACGCAGTATTTT CASSWLFTDTQYF
TRBJ2-7 NA NA TRBV30 TGTGCCTGGAGTGAAACCTACGAGCAGTACTTC CAWSETYEQYF
TRBJ1-4 NA NA TRBV4-1 TGCGCCAGCAGCCAGCAAAACATGGGCTTTAATGAAAAACTGTTTTTT CASSQQNMGFNEKLFF
TRBJ1-3 NA NA TRBV2 TGTGCCAGCAGTGAAGGACTTACCTCTGGAAACACCATATATTTT CASSEGLTSGNTIYF
TRBJ1-2 TRBD1 NA TRBV7-9 TGTGCCAGCAGCTTATCAAGCCCAGGGGGCGCCGGTGGCTACACCTTC CASSLSSPGGAGGYTF
TRBJ2-3 NA NA TRBV12-2 TGTGCAAGTCGCGGGAAAAGCGGGATCTCAGATACGCAGTATTTT CASRGKSGISDTQYF
TRBJ1-1 NA NA TRBV6-1 TGTGCCAGCAGTGAAGCGTCCAGGTCCTACTTTGAAGCTTTCTTT CASSEASRSYFEAFF
TRBJ2-1 NA NA TRBV29-1 TGCAGCGTTGTCAGGGCGGACAATGAGCAGTTCTTC CSVVRADNEQFF
TRBJ2-2 NA NA TRBV7-9 TGTGCCAGCAGCTACGTGAAAACCGGGGAGCTGTTTTTT CASSYVKTGELFF
TRBJ2-3 TRBD2 NA TRBV9 TGTGCCAGCAGCACAGGACTAGCGGGAGCAACAGATACGCAGTATTTT CASSTGLAGATDTQYF
TRBJ2-3 NA NA TRBV7-6 TGTGCCAGCAGCCTAGGACAGTCCCCAACAGATACGCAGTATTTT CASSLGQSPTDTQYF
TRBJ1-1 NA NA TRBV7-3 TGTGCCAGCAGCTCTTACAGGGACACTGAAGCTTTCTTT CASSSYRDTEAFF
TRBJ2-1 TRBD1 once TRBV9 TGTGCCAGCAGCGTAGAGGGACAGGGCATGAATGAGCAGTTCTTC CASSVEGQGMNEQFF
TRBJ1-1 TRBD1 NA TRBV7-2 TGTGCCAGCAGCTTAGAACAGGGGGCAAACACTGAAGCTTTCTTT CASSLEQGANTEAFF
TRBJ2-3 TRBD2 NA TRBV7-2 TGTGCCAGCAGCTTAGCTAGCGGGGTAGATACGCAGTATTTT CASSLASGVDTQYF
TRBJ2-5 NA NA TRBV18 TGTGCCAGCTCACCAATTACCGGACAGGGAGGGTCCGAGACCCAGTACTTC CASSPITGQGGSETQYF
TRBJ2-7 TRBD1 NA TRBV7-6 TGTGCCAGCAGCCCGGGACAGGACTACGAGCAGTACTTC CASSPGQDYEQYF
TRBJ1-6 NA NA TRBV7-2 TGTGCCAGCAGCTTAGGGGTAGGTAATTCACCCCTCCACTTT CASSLGVGNSPLHF
TRBJ2-7 NA NA TRBV6-5 TGTGCCAGCAGTTATCGTCCGAACCTTCCCTACGAGCAGTACTTC CASSYRPNLPYEQYF
TRBJ1-5 NA NA TRBV6-1 TGTGCCAGCACCAGGTATATTGATCAGCCCCAGCATTTT CASTRYIDQPQHF
TRBJ2-5 TRBD1 NA TRBV27 TGTGCCAGCACCCTAGGGGGCAGGATCCAAGAGACCCAGTACTTC CASTLGGRIQETQYF
TRBJ2-7 TRBD1 NA TRBV7-8 TGTGCCAGCAGCTTAGTGATGGGACAGAGCTCCTACGAGCAGTACTTC CASSLVMGQSSYEQYF
TRBJ2-7 TRBD2 once TRBV19 TGTGCCAGTAGTCTCGGAGGGCGGGGGGCCCCCGAGTACTTC CASSLGGRGAPEYF
TRBJ1-2 NA few TRBV6-5 TGTGCCAGCAGTTACTCTAACAGCTTTAACTATGGCTACACCTTC CASSYSNSFNYGYTF
TRBJ2-2 NA NA TRBV19 TGTGCCAGTAGTACCCTGACAGGGAGGAGGACCGGGGAGCTGTTTTTT CASSTLTGRRTGELFF
TRBJ2-2 NA once TRBV7-7 TGTGCTAGCACCTCCTACAGGGATAGCGGGGAGCTGTTTTTT CASTSYRDSGELFF
TRBJ2-2 NA once TRBV4-2 TGTGCCAGCAGCAGCCCGGGGGCGGACACCGGGGAGCTGTTTTTT CASSSPGADTGELFF
TRBJ1-5 NA NA TRBV11-2 TGTGCCAGCAGCCGGTCCCTCGGCAATCAGCCCCAGCATTTT CASSRSLGNQPQHF
TRBJ1-2 TRBD1 NA TRBV30 TGTGCCTGGAGTGTACAGGGGCCGATTGGCTACACCTTC CAWSVQGPIGYTF
TRBJ1-4 TRBD1 NA TRBV5-1 TGCGCCAGCAGCTTGGCCCCTACAGGGGATGAAAAACTGTTTTTT CASSLAPTGDEKLFF
TRBJ1-4 TRBD1 NA TRBV28 TGTGCCAGCAGTCCCCGGACAGGTTCTAATGAAAAACTGTTTTTT CASSPRTGSNEKLFF
TRBJ2-2 TRBD1 NA TRBV10-1 TGCGCCAGCAGAATCGAACAGGGGACCCAGCCGAACACCGGGGAGCTGTTTTTT CASRIEQGTQPNTGELFF
TRBJ2-7 NA NA TRBV2 TGTGCCATCTCCGGGACCACACTCTACGAGCAGTACTTC CAISGTTLYEQYF
TRBJ1-2 NA NA TRBV7-3 TGTGCCAGCAGCCCGGACAGCTTAGCTAACTATGGCTACACCTTC CASSPDSLANYGYTF
TRBJ1-5 NA few TRBV19 TGTGCCAGTAGTATCCCGGGAGGGCCCCAGCATTTT CASSIPGGPQHF